The 23 T cell receptor beta chains below come from one sample, sequenced in a study of T cell changes during pregnancy in multiple sclerosis. Clones were read by immunoSEQ multiplex PCR, and TCRdb kept only the in-frame ones, dropping some. The repertoire has around 120,000 clones, approximately 89% of them found once; the top ten carry 3% to 3.5%. The input for sequencing was peripheral blood, taken after pregnancy. Source of these receptors: a female donor with multiple sclerosis, enrolled in a pregnancy study.

This chain connects TRBV4-1 to TRBJ1-6; a weak D match, TRBD1 (6 bases). The CDR3 contains 16 residues. V was clipped by 4 bases and J by 5 bases, with 15 bases between them. Germline V gives CDR1 MGHRA, CDR2 YSYEKL. In nucleotides, the CDR3 is TGCGCCAGCAGCCCCCCCCGGCACAGGGATAATTCACCCCTCCACTTT. It translates to CASSPPRHRDNSPLHF.

The gene calls are TRBV4-2 and TRBJ2-5, with 9 bases fitting TRBD2. Germline lookup yields CDR1 LGHNA and CDR2 YNFKEQ. With 1 base clipped from V and 2 bases from J, the junction kept 8 bases outside the gene matches. The CDR3 covers 17 residues. The CDR3 here is CASSQGARTSEQETQYF. In nucleotides, the CDR3 is TGTGCCAGCAGCCAAGGAGCTAGGACTAGCGAACAAGAGACCCAGTACTTC.

This chain uses TRBV4-2 with TRBJ2-3, with D tentatively TRBD2 (5 bases). CDR1 LGHNA and CDR2 YNFKEQ come from the germline V gene. V lost 1 base and J lost 2, with 13 bases in between. This CDR3 comprises 16 residues. CDR3 in DNA: TGTGCCAGCAGCCAAGCTACTAGTGTGCTCACAGATACGCAGTATTTT. It codes for CASSQATSVLTDTQYF.

This chain connects TRBV19 to TRBJ1-1; 9 bases are a match to TRBD1. CDR1 LNHDA and CDR2 SQIVND come from the germline V gene (reference sequence). The length of the CDR3 is 14 residues. V was pared by 4 bases and J by 4 bases, with 4 bases of the junction left unmatched. The CDR3 spells CASSRGTGTTEAFF. The CDR3 DNA reads as TGTGCCAGTAGTAGGGGGACAGGGACCACTGAAGCTTTCTTT. The full variable domain, its missing parts supplied by reference TRBV19 and TRBJ1-1, is DGGITQSPKYLFRKEGQNVTLSCEQNLNHDAMYWYRQDPGQGLRLIYYSQIVNDFQKGDIAEGYSVSREKKESFPLTVTSAQKNPTAFYLCASSRGTGTTEAFFGQGTRLTVV.

The chain employs TRBV5-6 and TRBJ2-1, with 11 bases fitting TRBD1. V was clipped by 4 bases and J by 3 bases; unmatched bases: 6. Germline CDR1 SGHDT, CDR2 YYEEEE. The CDR3 runs to 16 residues. CDR3 loop: CASSPSGTGGYNEQFF. The CDR3 DNA reads TGTGCCAGCAGCCCTTCCGGGACAGGGGGCTACAATGAGCAGTTCTTC.

The chain couples TRBV2 to TRBJ2-3; maybe TRBD1 (5 bases). Germline V gene lookup returns CDR1 SNHLY and CDR2 FYNNEI. The CDR3 covers 15 residues. V dropped 3 bases and J dropped 2 bases, with 12 bases sitting between them. The CDR3 region is CASSDWQGITDTQYF. The CDR3 DNA reads TGTGCCAGCAGTGATTGGCAGGGTATCACAGATACGCAGTATTTT.

V gene TRBV6-5 combines with J gene TRBJ1-5; a possible D gene is TRBD1 (5 bases). Germline-derived CDR1 and CDR2 are MNHEY and SVGAGI. The CDR3 spans 14 residues. The ends were cut back, 4 bases at V and 4 bases at J, with 11 bases in the middle. The DNA of the CDR3 is TGTGCCAGCAGTTCCCCTGGGGCTAATCAGCCCCAGCATTTT. It codes for CASSSPGANQPQHF.

The chain carries TRBV9 and TRBJ2-7; 7 nucleotides line up with TRBD1. There are 16 residues in the CDR3. The junction had 8 bases not matched to a gene; V was cut back by 0 bases and J by 2 bases. The germline CDR1 and CDR2 sequences are SGDLS and YYNGEE. CDR3 sequence: CASSVAPDRITYEQYF. The CDR3 DNA sequence: TGTGCCAGCAGCGTAGCCCCGGACAGGATTACCTACGAGCAGTACTTC.

The chain combines TRBV6-1 with TRBJ1-6; 8 nucleotides match TRBD1. This CDR3 is built from 15 residues. Germline-derived CDR1 and CDR2 are MNHNS and SASEGT. V shed 7 bases and J 5 bases; nucleotides not matched to a gene: 7. DNA of the CDR3: TGTGCCAGCATGGAGACAGGGGCAAATAATTCACCCCTCCACTTT. It specifies CASMETGANNSPLHF.

This sequence joins TRBV15 and TRBJ2-7, with a possible D match to TRBD1 (5 bases). CDR1 and CDR2 (germline): LNHNV, YYDKDF (reference sequence). The CDR3 consists of 13 residues. V lost 0 bases and J 6 bases, leaving 9 bases between the germline ends. CDR3 residues: CATSRDKGFEQYF. The CDR3 coding sequence is TGTGCCACCAGCAGAGATAAGGGGTTCGAGCAGTACTTC. Using reference TRBV15 and TRBJ2-7 for the parts outside the CDR3, the full variable domain is DAMVIQNPRYQVTQFGKPVTLSCSQTLNHNVMYWYQQKSSQAPKLLFHYYDKDFNNEADTPDNFQSRRPNTSFCFLDIRSPGLGDTAMYLCATSRDKGFEQYFGPGTRLTVT.

This clone occurred once. The DNA of the CDR3 is TGTGCCATCAGGGGGCCCGAGGCCGAAAAACTGTTTTTT. Amino acids: CAIRGPEAEKLFF. The rearrangement links TRBV10-3 to TRBJ1-4; D is perhaps TRBD1 (5 bases). This CDR3 contains 13 residues. CDR1 and CDR2 (germline): ENHRY, SYGVKD. The germline V and J ends were trimmed by 6 bases and 8 bases, with 13 bases remaining between them.

This sequence joins TRBV27 and TRBJ2-2; D gene unclear. Deletions cut 5 bases from V and 8 bases from J, with 12 bases between. CDR1 is MNHEY and CDR2 is SMNVEV in the germline V gene (reference sequence). The CDR3 loop spans 13 amino acids. The CDR3 nucleotides are TGTGCCAGCAGTCCCTCTGCGGTTGGGGAGCTGTTTTTT. Translation: CASSPSAVGELFF.

The chain links TRBV30 to TRBJ1-1; a weak D match, TRBD1 (5 bases). The CDR3 totals 13 residues. Trimming cost V 4 bases and J 5 bases, with 14 bases left between them. Germline assignment: CDR1 GTSNPN and CDR2 SVGIG (reference sequence). The CDR3 nucleotides read TGTGCCTGGAACCTAGGCGGGGGAACTGAAGCTTTCTTT. Translated: CAWNLGGGTEAFF.

CDR3 sequence (DNA): TGTGCCAGCTCACGACAGGGAACTAATGAAAAACTGTTTTTT. This translates into CASSRQGTNEKLFF. This rearrangement joins TRBV18 to TRBJ1-4; 7 positions match TRBD1. Germline CDR1 is KGHSH and CDR2 is LQKENI. Trimming cost V 4 bases and J 1 base; bases outside gene matches: 0. This CDR3 is built from 14 residues.

This clone was seen only once. The chain links TRBV9 to TRBJ2-7; D ambiguous. CDR3 length: 14 amino acids. Between the trimmed V and J ends, which lost 4 bases and 3 bases, there was a span of 14 bases. Germline V lookup: CDR1 SGDLS, CDR2 YYNGEE. In nucleotides, the CDR3 is TGTGCCAGCAGCCCCGAGGCATCCCTCTACGAGCAGTACTTC. Protein product: CASSPEASLYEQYF.

V is TRBV7-3 and J is TRBJ2-3; maybe TRBD1 (5 bases). CDR1 and CDR2 (germline): SGHTA, FQGTGA. CDR3 length: 14 amino acids. The V end was cut by 2 bases, the J end by 4 bases, with 10 bases between. The CDR3 protein is CASSLQGGSDTQYF. The CDR3 bases are TGTGCCAGCAGCTTACAGGGTGGATCAGATACGCAGTATTTT.

In this sample, this clone turned up once. The V gene is TRBV4-1, the J gene TRBJ1-5; TRBD1 might be the D (5 bases). Trimming took 1 base from V and 7 from J, leaving 14 bases between them. Germline V gene sequence: CDR1 MGHRA, CDR2 YSYEKL. The CDR3 consists of 15 residues. CDR3 sequence: CASSQVWAGRQPQHF. The CDR3 DNA is TGCGCCAGCAGCCAAGTATGGGCAGGGAGGCAGCCCCAGCATTTT.

V is TRBV29-1 and J is TRBJ2-3, with D possibly being TRBD2 (6 bases). Germline CDR1 SQVTM, CDR2 ANQGSEA. V was clipped by 3 bases and J by 3 bases, with 10 bases between them. CDR3 length equals 13 residues. The CDR3 reads CSVEMGGTDTQYF. The CDR3 bases are TGCAGCGTTGAGATGGGGGGTACAGATACGCAGTATTTT.

The chain recombines TRBV29-1 with TRBJ2-2; tentative D call: TRBD1 (6 bases). Germline CDR1 reads SQVTM; CDR2 reads ANQGSEA. Trimming left V 5 bases short and J 4 bases short, with 11 bases between. The CDR3 consists of 13 residues. This CDR3 is CSVKQQGTGELFF. In DNA, the CDR3 is TGCAGCGTTAAGCAACAGGGCACCGGGGAGCTGTTTTTT.

The chain carries TRBV5-4 and TRBJ2-7; tentatively, D is TRBD2 (5 bases). The V end was cut by 4 bases, the J end by 0 bases, with 8 bases between. The CDR3 covers 13 residues. From germline, CDR1 is SGHNT and CDR2 YYREEE (reference sequence). CDR3 protein: CASSADSSYEQYF. In nucleotides, the CDR3 is TGTGCCAGCAGCGCGGACTCCTCCTACGAGCAGTACTTC.

The chain employs TRBV25-1 and TRBJ2-5, with D tentatively TRBD2 (6 bases). V was pared by 3 bases and J by 5 bases, with 13 bases between. The CDR3 totals 14 residues. CDR1 and CDR2 from the germline V gene are MGHDK and SYGVNS. The CDR3 reads CASSDPAGLETQYF. The CDR3 bases are TGTGCCAGCAGTGACCCGGCGGGGTTGGAGACCCAGTACTTC.

The V and J genes are TRBV6-1 and TRBJ2-5, with 9 bases lining up with TRBD2. This CDR3 has 18 residues. The germline CDR1 and CDR2 sequences are MNHNS and SASEGT. V shed 2 bases and J 5 bases; nucleotides not matched to a gene: 15. The DNA of the CDR3 is TGTGCCAGCAGTGAAAAGGGGCTAGCGGGGCGCTTCGGTGAGACCCAGTACTTC. Protein sequence: CASSEKGLAGRFGETQYF.

The V and J genes are TRBV5-6 and TRBJ2-2; D is unclear. Trimming cost V 3 bases and J 6 bases, with 15 bases left between them. CDR3 size: 15 residues. The V gene's germline CDR1 is SGHDT and CDR2 YYEEEE. DNA for the CDR3: TGTGCCAGCAGCTCTCGGTACCCTCGTTCCGGGGAGCTGTTTTTT. Its translation is CASSSRYPRSGELFF.